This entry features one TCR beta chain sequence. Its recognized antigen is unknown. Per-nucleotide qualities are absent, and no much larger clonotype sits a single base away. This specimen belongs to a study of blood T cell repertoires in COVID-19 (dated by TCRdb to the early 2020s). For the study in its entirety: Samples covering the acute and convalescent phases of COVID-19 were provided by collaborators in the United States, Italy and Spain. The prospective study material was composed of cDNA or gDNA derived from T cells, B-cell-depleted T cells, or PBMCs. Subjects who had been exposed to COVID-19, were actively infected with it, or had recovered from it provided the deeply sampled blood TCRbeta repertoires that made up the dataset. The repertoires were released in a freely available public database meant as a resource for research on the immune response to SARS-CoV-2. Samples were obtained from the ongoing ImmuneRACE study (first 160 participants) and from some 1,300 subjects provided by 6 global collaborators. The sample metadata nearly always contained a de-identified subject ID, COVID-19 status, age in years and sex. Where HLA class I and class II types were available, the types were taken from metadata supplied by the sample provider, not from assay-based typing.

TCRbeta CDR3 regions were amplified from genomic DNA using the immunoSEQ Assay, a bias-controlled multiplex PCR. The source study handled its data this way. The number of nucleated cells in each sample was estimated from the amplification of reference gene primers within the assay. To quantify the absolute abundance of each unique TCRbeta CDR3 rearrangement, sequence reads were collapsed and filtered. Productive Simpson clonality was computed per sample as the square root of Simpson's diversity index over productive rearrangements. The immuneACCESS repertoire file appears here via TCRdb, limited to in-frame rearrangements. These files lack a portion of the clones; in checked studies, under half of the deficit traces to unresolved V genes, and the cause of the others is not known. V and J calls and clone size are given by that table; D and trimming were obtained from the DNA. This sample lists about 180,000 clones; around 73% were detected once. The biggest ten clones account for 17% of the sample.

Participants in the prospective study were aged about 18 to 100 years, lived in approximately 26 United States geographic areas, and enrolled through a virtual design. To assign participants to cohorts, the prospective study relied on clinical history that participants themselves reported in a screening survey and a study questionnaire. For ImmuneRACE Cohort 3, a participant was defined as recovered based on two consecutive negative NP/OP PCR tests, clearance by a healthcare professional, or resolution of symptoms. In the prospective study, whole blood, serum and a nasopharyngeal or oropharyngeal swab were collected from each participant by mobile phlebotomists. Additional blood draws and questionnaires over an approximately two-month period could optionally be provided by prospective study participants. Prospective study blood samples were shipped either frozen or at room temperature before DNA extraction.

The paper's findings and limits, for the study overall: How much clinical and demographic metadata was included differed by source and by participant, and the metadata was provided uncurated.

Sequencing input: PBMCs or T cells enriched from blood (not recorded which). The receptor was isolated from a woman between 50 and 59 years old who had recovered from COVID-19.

The CDR3 here reads CASSPDRLLSGNTIYF. The DNA sequence reads TGTGCCAGCAGCCCGGACAGACTCCTCTCTGGAAACACCATATATTTT. This chain is built from TRBV11-2 and TRBJ1-3, and the D gene may be TRBD1, 6 bases matching. Trimming at the junction amounts to 5 bases on V and 0 bases on J, and the germline ends lie 14 bases apart. Spanning cysteine to phenylalanine, the CDR3 consists of 16 amino acids. Only the CDR3 DNA stays, 48 bases, in frame from base 1. CDR1 and CDR2 were assigned from the germline V gene as SGHAT and FQNNGV. Outside the CDR3, residues come from the reference TRBV11-2 and TRBJ1-3 proteins, so the full variable domain is: EAGVAQSPRYKIIEKRQSVAFWCNPISGHATLYWYQQILGQGPKLLIQFQNNGVVDDSQLPKDRFSAERLKGVDSTLKIQPAKLEDSAVYLCASSPDRLLSGNTIYFGEGSWLTVV.